The 20 T cell receptor beta chains in this list originate from one sample, sequenced in a study of T cell repertoires in ileal Crohn's disease. Method: immunoSEQ multiplex PCR; TCRdb's copy keeps in-frame clones and lacks some. The repertoire holds more than 3,500 clones, over 65% seen once, with 16% in the top ten. The sequenced material came from ileal tissue. These receptors came from an adult with Crohn's disease.

This clone was recorded a few times. The chain employs TRBV21-1 and TRBJ1-2. TRBV21-1 is reported as a pseudogene. The length of the CDR3 is 15 residues. CDR3 residues: CASTEAGIGGYGYTF. Written as DNA, the CDR3 is TGTGCCAGCACTGAAGCGGGCATCGGGGGGTACGGCTACACCTTC.

V gene TRBV9 combines with J gene TRBJ2-4; D perhaps matches TRBD2 (7 bases). Trimming cost V 4 bases and J 7 bases, with 30 bases left between them. Germline assignment: CDR1 SGDLS and CDR2 YYNGEE. This CDR3 contains 19 residues. CDR3 sequence (DNA): TGTGCCAGCAGCTCTTTGGGGGGGTTGGAGGGGGGGCCAAGGAACATTCAGTACTTC. Protein product: CASSSLGGLEGGPRNIQYF.

This chain joins TRBV4-3 and TRBJ2-7, with 15 nucleotides matching TRBD2. Germline V lookup: CDR1 LGHNA, CDR2 YSLEER. This CDR3 is 17 amino acids long. V lost 2 bases to trimming and J lost 3 bases; unmatched junction nucleotides: 5. CDR3 DNA sequence: TGCGCCAGCAGCCAATTTGGACTAGCGGGGGGGAGCTACGAGCAGTACTTC. Encoded protein: CASSQFGLAGGSYEQYF.

This clone was found a few times. In DNA, the CDR3 is TGCGCCAGCAGCCAAGGCCTCTCCTGGGACAGGGATGGCTACACCTTC. Amino acids: CASSQGLSWDRDGYTF. The chain is built from TRBV4-3 and TRBJ1-2; 9 bases are shared with TRBD1. J lost 6 bases, V lost 1 base, and 9 bases had no gene match. The CDR3 is 16 residues long. The germline CDR1 and CDR2 sequences are LGHNA and YSLEER.

Judged by abundance, this clone is medium-sized. The chain carries TRBV4-1 and TRBJ1-3; perhaps TRBD1 as D (6 bases). Germline values: CDR1 MGHRA, CDR2 YSYEKL. The V gene lost 0 bases and the J gene lost 2 bases, with 8 bases spanning the gap. The CDR3 totals 15 residues. The CDR3 nucleotides are TGCGCCAGCAGCCAAGAGGGGACAACTGGAAACACCATATATTTT. Its protein is CASSQEGTTGNTIYF.

J is TRBJ1-2 and V is TRBV9; 10 nucleotides agree with TRBD1. Germline CDR1 and CDR2: SGDLS and YYNGEE. V lost 0 bases and J lost 8; bases outside the gene matches: 10. This CDR3 comprises 16 residues. Written as DNA, the CDR3 is TGTGCCAGCAGCGTAGACCCGACAGGGGGCTTGGAAGGCTACACCTTC. Translating it yields CASSVDPTGGLEGYTF.

The rearrangement joins TRBV15 to TRBJ1-4; TRBD1 matches at 7 bases. V was pared by 2 bases and J by 4 bases, with 7 bases of the junction left unmatched. Looked up from germline, CDR1 is LNHNV and CDR2 is YYDKDF (reference sequence). The CDR3 consists of 16 residues. The CDR3 nucleotides are TGTGCCACCAGCAGACTAAGGGGACAGATTAATGAAAAACTGTTTTTT. Protein sequence: CATSRLRGQINEKLFF. Together with reference TRBV15 and TRBJ1-4, the CDR3 gives the full variable domain: DAMVIQNPRYQVTQFGKPVTLSCSQTLNHNVMYWYQQKSSQAPKLLFHYYDKDFNNEADTPDNFQSRRPNTSFCFLDIRSPGLGDTAMYLCATSRLRGQINEKLFFGSGTQLSVL.

The V gene is TRBV7-8, the J gene TRBJ1-4, with TRBD1 matching 9 bases. The V segment lost 5 bases and the J segment 0 bases; nucleotides outside the gene matches: 19. This CDR3 comprises 21 residues. The germline gives CDR1 SGHVS, CDR2 FQNEAQ. CDR3 coding DNA: TGTGCCAGCAGCCTAATACTCCCGGGACAGGGAGGGAGAGCAACTAATGAAAAACTGTTTTTT. Its translation: CASSLILPGQGGRATNEKLFF.

This clone is classed as large (0.1 to 1%). The V call is TRBV15, the J call TRBJ1-4, with TRBD1 as a possible D gene (6 bases). The V and J ends lost 4 bases and 3 bases respectively, with 18 bases between them. Germline V gene lookup returns CDR1 LNHNV and CDR2 YYDKDF (reference sequence). The CDR3 has 17 residues. The CDR3 reads CATSTEEHRAPNEKLFF. Written as DNA, the CDR3 is TGTGCCACCAGCACGGAGGAACACAGGGCTCCTAATGAAAAACTGTTTTTT.

J is TRBJ1-1 and V is TRBV4-2; possibly TRBD1 for D (6 bases). Trimming shortened V by 1 base and J by 4 bases, and 10 bases separated the two germline ends. The CDR3 contains 14 residues. Germline CDR1 LGHNA, CDR2 YNFKEQ. CDR3 bases: TGTGCCAGCAGCCAAGTACAGGGCTCCACTGAAGCTTTCTTT. Translating gives CASSQVQGSTEAFF.

This clone has only a few counts. The gene calls are TRBV5-1 and TRBJ1-1; 9 bases fit TRBD1. This CDR3 region has 14 residues. Germline loops: CDR1 SGHRS, CDR2 YFSETQ. Germline trimming cut 4 bases from V and 6 bases from J; bases unmatched to any gene: 7. The DNA of the CDR3 is TGCGCCAGCAGCCTCACAGGGGGCCAGGCTGAAGCTTTCTTT. Encoded protein: CASSLTGGQAEAFF.

V usage is TRBV7-2 and J usage is TRBJ1-6, with TRBD1 matching over 9 bases. This CDR3 is 14 amino acids long. The V segment lost 1 base and the J segment 10 bases; nucleotides outside the gene matches: 2. Germline V gives CDR1 SGHTA, CDR2 FQGNSA. For the CDR3, the DNA is TGTGCCAGCAGCTTAGTGGGACAGGGCTCACCCCTCCACTTT. This gives the protein CASSLVGQGSPLHF.

The chain couples TRBV9 to TRBJ2-5; tentatively, D is TRBD2 (6 bases). The V gene lost 4 bases and the J gene lost 2 bases, with 12 bases spanning the gap. Germline assignment: CDR1 SGDLS and CDR2 YYNGEE. This CDR3 is built from 14 residues. The CDR3 loop reads CASSLGGLQETQYF. CDR3 in DNA: TGTGCCAGCAGCCTCGGGGGTTTACAAGAGACCCAGTACTTC. The whole variable domain, filled in from reference TRBV9 and TRBJ2-5, reads DSGVTQTPKHLITATGQRVTLRCSPRSGDLSVYWYQQSLDQGLQFLIQYYNGEERAKGNILERFSAQQFPDLHSELNLSSLELGDSALYFCASSLGGLQETQYFGPGTRLLVL.

The CDR3 reads CASSFPQVSGGPGEQFF. CDR3 nucleotide sequence: TGTGCCAGCAGCTTCCCCCAGGTTAGCGGGGGGCCGGGTGAGCAGTTCTTC. V is TRBV7-9 and J is TRBJ2-1; the match to TRBD2 covers 10 bases. Germline V lookup: CDR1 SEHNR, CDR2 FQNEAQ (reference sequence). This CDR3 is built from 17 residues. Unmatched junction bases numbered 14, after V lost 3 bases and J lost 9 bases.

V usage is TRBV7-2 and J usage is TRBJ1-2; D is unclear. The CDR3 runs 17 residues. The germline V gene has CDR1 SGHTA and CDR2 FQGNSA. Trimming pared 0 bases from V and 0 bases from J, leaving 14 bases between. The CDR3 bases are TGTGCCAGCAGCTTAGCGGCGGCAGAAGGTTCTAACTATGGCTACACCTTC. It codes for CASSLAAAEGSNYGYTF.

This rearrangement joins TRBV19 to TRBJ2-3; 11 positions match TRBD2. V was clipped by 8 bases and J by 3 bases; unmatched bases: 4. The CDR3 runs 14 residues. From germline, CDR1 is LNHDA and CDR2 SQIVND (reference sequence). CDR3 residues: CASGRLAGTDTQYF. The CDR3 nucleotides read TGTGCCAGTGGGAGACTAGCGGGGACAGATACGCAGTATTTT.

The gene calls are TRBV19 and TRBJ2-2; 7 bases agree with TRBD2. Germline-derived CDR1 and CDR2 are LNHDA and SQIVND (reference sequence). CDR3 size: 16 residues. The V segment lost 5 bases and the J segment 0 bases; nucleotides outside the gene matches: 6. The CDR3 protein is CASSLWGGSNTGELFF. CDR3 nucleotide sequence: TGTGCCAGTAGTCTCTGGGGGGGGTCGAACACCGGGGAGCTGTTTTTT.

This clone was observed a few times. The rearrangement joins TRBV2 to TRBJ2-7; 12 positions match TRBD1. Germline V gene data show CDR1 as SNHLY and CDR2 as FYNNEI. V was clipped by 4 bases and J by 12 bases; unmatched bases: 10. This CDR3 is built from 14 residues. The CDR3 here is CASSAGTGGEDGYF. Written as DNA, the CDR3 is TGTGCCAGCAGTGCCGGGACAGGGGGCGAAGATGGGTACTTC.

This clone turned up a few times. CDR3 bases: TGCGCCAGCAGCCCACCTTCGGGGGGCGGCACAGATACGCAGTATTTT. Encoded protein: CASSPPSGGGTDTQYF. V is TRBV5-1 and J is TRBJ2-3; possibly TRBD2 for D (7 bases). Trimming removed 4 bases from V and 1 base from J, with 16 bases in between. CDR3 length: 16 amino acids. Per the germline V gene, CDR1 is SGHRS and CDR2 is YFSETQ. Supplemented by reference TRBV5-1 and TRBJ2-3, the full variable domain reads KAGVTQTPRYLIKTRGQQVTLSCSPISGHRSVSWYQQTPGQGLQFLFEYFSETQRNKGNFPGRFSGRQFSNSRSEMNVSTLELGDSALYLCASSPPSGGGTDTQYFGPGTRLTVL.

Points on this clone: Other DNA sequences from this sample encode an identical CDR3 as well. The chain couples TRBV30 to TRBJ1-6; D unresolved. V was trimmed by 4 bases and J by 10 bases, leaving 20 bases between them. This CDR3 is 15 amino acids long. Per the germline V gene, CDR1 is GTSNPN and CDR2 is SVGIG (reference sequence). CDR3 nucleotide sequence: TGTGCCTGGACTAGGAGAGTGGCCATCTTATCACCCCTCCACTTT. Its protein product is CAWTRRVAILSPLHF. Variable domain in full (rest from reference TRBV30 and TRBJ1-6): SQTIHQWPATLVQPVGSPLSLECTVEGTSNPNLYWYRQAAGRGLQLLFYSVGIGQISSEVPQNLSASRPQDRQFILSSKKLLLSDSGFYLCAWTRRVAILSPLHFGNGTRLTVT.